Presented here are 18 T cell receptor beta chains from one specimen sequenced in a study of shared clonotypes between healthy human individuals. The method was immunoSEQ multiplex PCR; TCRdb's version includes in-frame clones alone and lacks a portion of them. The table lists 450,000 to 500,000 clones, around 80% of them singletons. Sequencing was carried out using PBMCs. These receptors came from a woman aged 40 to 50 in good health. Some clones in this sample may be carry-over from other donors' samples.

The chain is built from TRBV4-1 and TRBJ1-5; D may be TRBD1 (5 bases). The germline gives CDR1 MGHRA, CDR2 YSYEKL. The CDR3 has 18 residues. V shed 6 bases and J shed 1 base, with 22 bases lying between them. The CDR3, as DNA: TGCGCCAGCAGTCGCATCACTCCTATCGGGGCCAGCAATCAGCCCCAGCATTTT. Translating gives CASSRITPIGASNQPQHF.

In DNA form, the CDR3 reads TGTGCCAGCAGCTACTCCGGGACTAGCGGGATAGGGGATGAGCAGTTCTTC. It specifies CASSYSGTSGIGDEQFF. The rearrangement joins TRBV7-3 to TRBJ2-1; 13 bases fit TRBD2. There are 17 residues in the CDR3. Germline V CDR1 and CDR2: SGHTA, FQGTGA. V shed 4 bases and J 8 bases; nucleotides not matched to a gene: 11.

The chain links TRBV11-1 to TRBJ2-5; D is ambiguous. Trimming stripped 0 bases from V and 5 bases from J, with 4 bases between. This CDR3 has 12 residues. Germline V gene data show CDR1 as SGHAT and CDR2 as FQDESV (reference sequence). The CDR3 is CASSLAIETQYF. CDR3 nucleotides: TGTGCCAGCAGCTTAGCGATCGAGACCCAGTACTTC.

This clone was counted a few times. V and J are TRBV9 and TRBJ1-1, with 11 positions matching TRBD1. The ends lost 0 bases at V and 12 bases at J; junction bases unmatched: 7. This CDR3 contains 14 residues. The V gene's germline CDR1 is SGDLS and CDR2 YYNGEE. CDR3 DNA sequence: TGTGCCAGCAGCGTAGAGTGGACAGGGGGCACAACTTTCTTT. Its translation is CASSVEWTGGTTFF.

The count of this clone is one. CDR3 in DNA: TGTGCCAGCAGCTCGCAGCCGGGACATTCCGTGCTCTTGTATGGCTACACCTTC. This codes for CASSSQPGHSVLLYGYTF. This sequence joins TRBV7-2 and TRBJ1-2; the D gene is possibly TRBD1 (6 bases). V was shortened by 4 bases and J by 5 bases, with 26 bases between the two germline ends. Per the germline V gene, CDR1 is SGHTA and CDR2 is FQGNSA. This CDR3 region has 18 residues.

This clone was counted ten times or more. This CDR3 reads CASGRGQGSNQPQHF. CDR3 sequence (DNA): TGTGCCAGCGGGAGGGGACAGGGTAGCAATCAGCCCCAGCATTTT. This rearrangement joins TRBV6-1 to TRBJ1-5; 9 nucleotides match TRBD1. Germline CDR1 reads MNHNS; CDR2 reads SASEGT. Trimming took 8 bases from V and 0 from J; bases not matched to a gene: 5. The CDR3 length is 15 residues.

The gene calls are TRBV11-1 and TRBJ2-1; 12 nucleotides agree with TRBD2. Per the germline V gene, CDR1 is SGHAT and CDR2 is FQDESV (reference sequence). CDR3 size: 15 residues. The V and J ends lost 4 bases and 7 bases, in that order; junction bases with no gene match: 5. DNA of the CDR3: TGTGCCAGCAGCTGGACTAGCGGGATCTCGAATGAGCAGTTCTTC. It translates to CASSWTSGISNEQFF.

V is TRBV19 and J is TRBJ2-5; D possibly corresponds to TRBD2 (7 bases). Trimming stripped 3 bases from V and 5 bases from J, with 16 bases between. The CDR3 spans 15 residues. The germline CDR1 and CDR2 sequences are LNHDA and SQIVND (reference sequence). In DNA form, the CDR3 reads TGTGCCAGTAGTATGGGGGGCGGGAGCGTCGAGACCCAGTACTTC. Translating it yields CASSMGGGSVETQYF.

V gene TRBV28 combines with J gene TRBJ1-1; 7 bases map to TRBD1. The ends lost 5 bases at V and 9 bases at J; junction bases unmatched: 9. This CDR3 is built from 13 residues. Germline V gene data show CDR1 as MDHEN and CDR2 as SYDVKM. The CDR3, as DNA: TGTGCCAGCAGTCCTATTAGACAGGGAAAAGCTTTCTTT. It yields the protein CASSPIRQGKAFF.

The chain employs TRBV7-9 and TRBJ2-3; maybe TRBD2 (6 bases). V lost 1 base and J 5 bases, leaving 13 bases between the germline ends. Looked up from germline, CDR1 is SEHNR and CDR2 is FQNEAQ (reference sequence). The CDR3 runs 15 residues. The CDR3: CASSLGPGVVDTQYF. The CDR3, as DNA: TGTGCCAGCAGCTTAGGACCGGGAGTCGTAGATACGCAGTATTTT.

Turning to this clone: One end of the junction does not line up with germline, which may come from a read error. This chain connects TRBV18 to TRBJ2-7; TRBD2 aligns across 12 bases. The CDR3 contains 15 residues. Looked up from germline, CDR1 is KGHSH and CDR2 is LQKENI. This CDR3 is CASSPTSGSSNEQYF. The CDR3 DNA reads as TGTGCCAGTTCGCCGACTAGCGGGAGCTCCAACGAGCAGTACTTC.

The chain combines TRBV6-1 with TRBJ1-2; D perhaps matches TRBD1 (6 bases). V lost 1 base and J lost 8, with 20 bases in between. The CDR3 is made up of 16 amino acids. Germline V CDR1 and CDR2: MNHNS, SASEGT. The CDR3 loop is CASSEELRGRRSGYTF. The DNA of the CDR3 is TGTGCCAGCAGTGAAGAATTACGGGGGCGTCGTAGCGGCTACACCTTC.

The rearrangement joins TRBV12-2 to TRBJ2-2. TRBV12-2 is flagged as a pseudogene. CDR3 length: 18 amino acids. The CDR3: CASRLVVGGAGRYGELFF. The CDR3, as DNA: TGTGCAAGTCGCTTAGTTGTCGGGGGCGCGGGTAGATACGGGGAGCTGTTTTTT.

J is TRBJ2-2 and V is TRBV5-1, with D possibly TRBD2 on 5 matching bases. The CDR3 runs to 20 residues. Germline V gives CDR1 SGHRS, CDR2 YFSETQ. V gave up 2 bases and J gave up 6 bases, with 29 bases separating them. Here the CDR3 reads CASSLNPTPTWGVDAGELFF. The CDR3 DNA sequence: TGCGCCAGCAGCTTAAATCCGACCCCGACGTGGGGAGTTGACGCCGGGGAGCTGTTTTTT. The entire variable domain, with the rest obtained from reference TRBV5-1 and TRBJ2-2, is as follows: KAGVTQTPRYLIKTRGQQVTLSCSPISGHRSVSWYQQTPGQGLQFLFEYFSETQRNKGNFPGRFSGRQFSNSRSEMNVSTLELGDSALYLCASSLNPTPTWGVDAGELFFGEGSRLTVL.

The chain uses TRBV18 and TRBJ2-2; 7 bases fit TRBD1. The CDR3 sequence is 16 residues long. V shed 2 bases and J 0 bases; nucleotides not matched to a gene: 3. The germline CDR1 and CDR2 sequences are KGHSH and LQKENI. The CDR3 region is CASSPRGQTNTGELFF. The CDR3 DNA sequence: TGTGCCAGCTCACCAAGGGGACAGACGAACACCGGGGAGCTGTTTTTT.

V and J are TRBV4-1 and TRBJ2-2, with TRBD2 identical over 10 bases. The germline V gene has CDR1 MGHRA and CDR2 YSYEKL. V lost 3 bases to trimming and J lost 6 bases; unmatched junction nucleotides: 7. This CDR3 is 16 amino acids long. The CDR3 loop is CASSQISGRLAGELFF. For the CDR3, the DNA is TGCGCCAGCAGCCAGATTAGCGGGAGGTTAGCCGGGGAGCTGTTTTTT.

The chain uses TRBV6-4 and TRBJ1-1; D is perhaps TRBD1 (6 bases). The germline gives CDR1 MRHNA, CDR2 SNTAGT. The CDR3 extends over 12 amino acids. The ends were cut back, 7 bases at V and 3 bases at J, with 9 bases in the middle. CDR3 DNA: TGTGCCAGCATCGGACAGCACACTGAAGCTTTCTTT. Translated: CASIGQHTEAFF.

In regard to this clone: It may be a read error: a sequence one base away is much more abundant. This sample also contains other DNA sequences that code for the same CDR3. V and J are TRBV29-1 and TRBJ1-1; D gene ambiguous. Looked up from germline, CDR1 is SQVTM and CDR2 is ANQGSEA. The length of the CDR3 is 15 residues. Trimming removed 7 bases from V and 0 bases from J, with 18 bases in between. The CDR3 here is CSAGAGWGMNTEAFF. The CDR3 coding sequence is TGCAGCGCTGGTGCGGGTTGGGGAATGAACACTGAAGCTTTCTTT.